The T cell receptor (beta chain) described here comes from a study of CXCR3-negative and CXCR3-positive naive CD8 T cells. In the study overall: Sequencing gave about 140 million TRB reads overall, about 1.5 +/- 0.3 million per library.

It was by 5' RACE with UMI labels that the TRB cDNA libraries were prepared. TCRdb re-called the 5' RACE reads, yielding one record per CDR3 amino acid sequence without DNA. The sample has about 120,000 distinct CDR3 sequences. The material sequenced was naive CXCR3- CD8+ T cells from blood. Subset specified: CD45RO-CCR7+CD27+CD95- naive CD8+ T cells lacking CXCR3 (TNR3-). This receptor was obtained from a human donor in good health. Some clones in this sample may be carry-over from other donors' samples.

CDR3 sequence reads: CAISELGTGTNQPQHF. This sequence joins TRBV10-3 and TRBJ1-5; TCRdb's D gene call, TRBD1, goes unchecked for lack of DNA. CDR3 length: 16 residues. Germline V gene data show CDR1 as ENHRY and CDR2 as SYGVKD.